Listed below are T cell receptor beta chains from one sample, sequenced in a study of identical twins. TCRdb re-derived calls from the 5' RACE reads in MiXCR, one entry per CDR3 protein. Here the sample spans roughly 690,000 distinct CDR3 sequences, over 5% being singletons. Input material: naive T cells sorted from blood. The receptors come from a man aged 18 to 30 in good health. Each CDR3 is given with its conserved first and last residue. The D gene is left open where the match is weak. The listing skips clone size in some rows; elsewhere it reads once, few, many or a size class.

>many|TRBJ2-4|.|TRBV20-1
TGCAGTGCTAGATCTAGCACCAAAAACATTCAGTACTTC
CSARSSTKNIQYF
>.|TRBJ2-1|TRBD2|TRBV6-5
TGTGCCAGCAGTTACTCCGGGACTAGCGGGCCATCGTTCTTC
CASSYSGTSGPSFF
>many|TRBJ1-2|.|TRBV12-3/TRBV12-4
TGTGCCAGCAGTTCTGAGCCAGCTAACTATGGCTACACCTTC
CASSSEPANYGYTF
>few|TRBJ2-4|TRBD1|TRBV15
TGTGCCACCAGCAATCCGGGACAGGAAACCCGTTCCTACAACAAAAACATTCAGTACTTC
CATSNPGQETRSYNKNIQYF
>.|TRBJ2-2|.|TRBV7-7
TGTGCCAGCAATGTTCCCTGGGACACCGGGGAGCTGTTTTTT
CASNVPWDTGELFF
>.|TRBJ2-5|TRBD1|TRBV11-2
TGTGCCAGCAGCTTCTGGGACAGGGAACAAGAGACCCAGTACTTC
CASSFWDREQETQYF
>many|TRBJ2-5|.|TRBV12-3/TRBV12-4
TGTGCCAGCAGTTCCCGCGAACAGGGTGTAAAGACCCAGTACTTC
CASSSREQGVKTQYF
>few|TRBJ2-1|.|TRBV10-3
TGTGCCATCAGTGATTCAGGCTACCCTGAGCAGTTCTTC
CAISDSGYPEQFF
>.|TRBJ1-6|.|TRBV20-1
TGCAGTGCTAGATCGGACAGTAGTGTACCCCTCCACTTT
CSARSDSSVPLHF
>many|TRBJ2-7|TRBD1|TRBV29-1
TGCAGCGTTGAATTAGGGACAGGGGCCTACGAGCAGTACTTC
CSVELGTGAYEQYF
>.|TRBJ1-2|.|TRBV14
TGTGCCAGCAGCCAAGATGTGCCATGGGCCGCGGCAGCTTATGGCTACACCTTC
CASSQDVPWAAAAYGYTF
>few|TRBJ2-2|.|TRBV12-3/TRBV12-4
TGTGCCAGCAGTTTATTCGAGGTTACGAACACCGGGGAGCTGTTTTTT
CASSLFEVTNTGELFF
>many|TRBJ2-3|.|TRBV12-3/TRBV12-4
TGTGCCAGCAGGGCGGGGATCACAGATACGCAGTATTTT
CASRAGITDTQYF
>many|TRBJ2-7|.|TRBV25-1
TGTGCCAGCAGTACAGCCGGGACGCGTCGGGGTGAGCAGTACTTC
CASSTAGTRRGEQYF
>few|TRBJ2-3|.|TRBV4-3
TGCGCCAGCAGCCAAGTAAGGGGGACAGATACGCAGTATTTT
CASSQVRGTDTQYF
>.|TRBJ2-2|.|TRBV7-2
TGTGCCAGCAGCTTAGTCCGAGGGGGCGGGGAGCTGTTTTTT
CASSLVRGGGELFF